This passage covers 9 T cell receptor beta chains from one sample sequenced in a study of OX40 agonist ivuxolimab in advanced cancers. Measured with immunoSEQ multiplex PCR; TCRdb has only the in-frame clones, and not every one. This table has tens of thousands of clones, roughly nine tenths appearing once. Sequencing was performed on CD4+ or CD8+ T cells sorted from blood, taken in a trial of the OX40 agonist ivuxolimab. These receptor sequences come from an adult with an advanced solid tumor such as melanoma, head and neck, liver or kidney cancer.

The gene calls are TRBV9 and TRBJ2-5; 8 nucleotides align to TRBD1. The CDR3 extends over 15 amino acids. V trimming: 0 bases; J trimming: 1 base; junction bases outside the gene matches: 2. CDR1 is SGDLS and CDR2 is YYNGEE in the germline V gene. The CDR3 nucleotides read TGTGCCAGCAGCGTAGGGACAGGGACCCAAGAGACCCAGTACTTC. Protein product: CASSVGTGTQETQYF. Full variable domain (remainder filled in from reference TRBV9 and TRBJ2-5): DSGVTQTPKHLITATGQRVTLRCSPRSGDLSVYWYQQSLDQGLQFLIQYYNGEERAKGNILERFSAQQFPDLHSELNLSSLELGDSALYFCASSVGTGTQETQYFGPGTRLLVL.

Only one count was recorded for this clone. The chain links TRBV7-3 to TRBJ2-2, with D possibly TRBD1 on 6 matching bases. The V end was cut by 2 bases, the J end by 6 bases, with 10 bases between. Germline-derived CDR1 and CDR2 are SGHTA and FQGTGA. This CDR3 region has 14 residues. In nucleotides, the CDR3 is TGTGCCAGCAGCTTAGTTCCAGGGGCCGGGGAGCTGTTTTTT. Translation: CASSLVPGAGELFF.

The genes are TRBV5-1 and TRBJ2-1, with 11 bases aligning to TRBD2. The trim removed 4 bases at V and 2 bases at J, leaving 5 bases unmatched. Germline CDR1 is SGHRS and CDR2 is YFSETQ. The CDR3 is made up of 16 amino acids. This CDR3 reads CASSRTSGSTYNEQFF. The CDR3 DNA is TGCGCCAGCAGCCGTACTAGCGGGAGTACCTACAATGAGCAGTTCTTC.

This clone was seen just once. The chain links TRBV9 to TRBJ2-4, with 8 bases that match TRBD2. Germline CDR1 is SGDLS and CDR2 is YYNGEE. V trimming: 4 bases; J trimming: 8 bases; junction bases outside the gene matches: 8. The CDR3 consists of 14 residues. The CDR3 reads CASSLKAGADIQYF. The CDR3 nucleotides read TGTGCCAGCAGCCTCAAAGCGGGAGCGGACATTCAGTACTTC.

CDR3 loop: CASSRDSPVGGEAFF. In nucleotides, the CDR3 is TGCGCCAGCAGTCGGGATTCCCCAGTCGGCGGTGAAGCTTTCTTT. The rearrangement links TRBV5-1 to TRBJ1-1; D remains unclear. Germline V gene data show CDR1 as SGHRS and CDR2 as YFSETQ. The ends were cut back, 5 bases at V and 7 bases at J, with 21 bases in the middle. The CDR3 is made up of 15 amino acids.

This clone appeared a single time. The chain combines TRBV19 with TRBJ1-1, with D perhaps matching TRBD1 (5 bases). Germline-derived CDR1 and CDR2 are LNHDA and SQIVND (reference sequence). Trimming removed 3 bases at V and 6 bases at J, with 14 bases between. This CDR3 spans 14 amino acids. The chain's CDR3 is CASSMGVRGAEAFF. CDR3 in DNA: TGTGCCAGTAGTATGGGGGTACGGGGTGCTGAAGCTTTCTTT. Drawing the rest from reference TRBV19 and TRBJ1-1, the complete variable domain is DGGITQSPKYLFRKEGQNVTLSCEQNLNHDAMYWYRQDPGQGLRLIYYSQIVNDFQKGDIAEGYSVSREKKESFPLTVTSAQKNPTAFYLCASSMGVRGAEAFFGQGTRLTVV.

V is TRBV11-3 and J is TRBJ2-1; 11 nucleotides agree with TRBD1. The CDR3 length is 14 residues. Germline V gene sequence: CDR1 SGHNT, CDR2 YENEEA. The ends lost 5 bases at V and 7 bases at J; junction bases unmatched: 4. The CDR3 DNA reads TGTGCCAGCAGCACAGGGGACAGGGGGAATGAGCAGTTCTTC. It codes for CASSTGDRGNEQFF.

The V call is TRBV11-3, the J call TRBJ2-7; D is perhaps TRBD2 (6 bases). The germline V gene encodes CDR1 SGHNT and CDR2 YENEEA. Between the trimmed V and J ends, which lost 5 bases and 1 base, there was a span of 15 bases. The CDR3 consists of 15 residues. CDR3 loop: CASSPGLVASYEQYF. CDR3 coding DNA: TGTGCCAGCAGCCCGGGACTGGTGGCGTCCTACGAGCAGTACTTC. Filled out from reference TRBV11-3 and TRBJ2-7, the complete variable domain reads EAGVVQSPRYKIIEKKQPVAFWCNPISGHNTLYWYLQNLGQGPELLIRYENEEAVDDSQLPKDRFSAERLKGVDSTLKIQPAELGDSAVYLCASSPGLVASYEQYFGPGTRLTVT.

The chain employs TRBV6-5 and TRBJ2-7, with TRBD2 as a possible D gene (6 bases). CDR1 MNHEY and CDR2 SVGAGI come from the germline V gene. V was pared by 6 bases and J by 4 bases, with 13 bases between. This CDR3 spans 13 amino acids. The CDR3 here is CASSPGGYYEQYF. As DNA, the CDR3 is TGTGCCAGCAGCCCCGGGGGATATTACGAGCAGTACTTC.